The T cell receptor beta chain described here comes from a study of T cells in Graves' hyperthyroidism and ophthalmopathy. Study information: Peripheral blood specimens were obtained at initial diagnosis, prior to any treatment.

As to this clonotype: Its specificity is not known.

Overall study findings and caveats: In validation, the model predicted ophthalmopathy. These predictions came a median roughly seven months before onset. Using 13 V-J features, a model discriminated ophthalmopathy from stable hyperthyroidism.

Amplified TCR beta CDR3 regions derived from RNA transcripts. The TCR CDR3 first-round RT-PCR relied on the HTBI primer set. TCRdb used MiXCR to reprocess the multiplex PCR reads, holding one entry per CDR3 protein. The table records around 300,000 distinct CDR3 sequences, 13% of them present only once. Germline loops: CDR1 LGHNA, CDR2 YNFKEQ. The CDR3 extends over 16 amino acids. The trim removed 4 bases at V and 2 bases at J, leaving 10 bases unmatched. Those with hyperthyroidism were 18 to 65 years old, newly diagnosed, and ill for under 2 months. The source is a woman younger than 45 with Graves' hyperthyroidism that later progressed to Graves' ophthalmopathy. V is TRBV4-2 and J is TRBJ2-7; 8 positions match TRBD2. Sequenced: blood. Written as DNA, the CDR3 is TGTGCCAGCAGCCGCGAGAAGCGGGGGACTACCTACGAGCAGTACTTC. Encoded protein: CASSREKRGTTYEQYF.